This TCR beta chain comes out of a study of T cells in localized non-small cell lung cancer. The CDR3 totals 16 residues. The ends were cut back, 7 bases at V and 4 bases at J, with 22 bases in the middle. Germline V gives CDR1 SNHLY, CDR2 FYNNEI. Repertoires were generated with immunoSEQ multiplex PCR, while TCRdb's copy carries only in-frame clones and drops some. The repertoire includes fewer than 35,000 clones, 87% of them detected once, and 15% to 20% sits in the top ten. Regarding this clone: Its antigen is still unknown.

General study points: Heterogeneity remains possible, as sequencing covered one tumor region only. Paired adjacent lung recovered a median roughly 50 of the top 100 tumor clones. Exceeding tumor, uninvolved adjacent lung had the highest T cell clonality. Patients showing higher blood T cell density tended to see longer overall survival.

The clonotype originates from a man between 35 and 75 years old with stage III lung adenocarcinoma. The sample consisted of peripheral blood mononuclear cells, taken before any cancer treatment. This chain links TRBV2 with TRBJ1-1; D is perhaps TRBD1 (5 bases). The chain's CDR3 is CASISTGTSVGTEAFF. The CDR3 DNA reads TGTGCCAGCATTTCCACTGGGACTTCCGTTGGCACTGAAGCTTTCTTT.